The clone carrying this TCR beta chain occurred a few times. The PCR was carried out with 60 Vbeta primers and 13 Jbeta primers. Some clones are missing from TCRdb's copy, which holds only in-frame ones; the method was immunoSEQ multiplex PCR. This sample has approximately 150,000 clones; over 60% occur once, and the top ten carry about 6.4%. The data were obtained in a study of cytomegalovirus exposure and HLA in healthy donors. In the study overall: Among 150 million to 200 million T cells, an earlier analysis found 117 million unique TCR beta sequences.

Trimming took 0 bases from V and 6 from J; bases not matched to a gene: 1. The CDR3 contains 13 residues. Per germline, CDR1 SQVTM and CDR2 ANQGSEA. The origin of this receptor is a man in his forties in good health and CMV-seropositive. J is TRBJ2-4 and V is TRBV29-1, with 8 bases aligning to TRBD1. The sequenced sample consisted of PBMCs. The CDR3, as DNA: TGCAGCGTTGAAGAACAGGGGGTAAACATTCAGTACTTC. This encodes CSVEEQGVNIQYF.